A selection of T cell receptor beta chains follows, all from one sample in a study of T cells in Graves' hyperthyroidism and ophthalmopathy. From the multiplex PCR reads, TCRdb called clonotypes with MiXCR, one entry per CDR3 protein. Among 540,000 or so distinct CDR3 sequences listed, more than 45% were seen once. The sequencing input was peripheral blood or thyroid tissue (not recorded which). These receptors were collected from an adult woman with Graves' disease, either hyperthyroidism or ophthalmopathy (not recorded which). Both conserved end residues are part of each CDR3. Fields, in order: D gene, V gene, J gene, CDR3 protein. D genes are given only for firm matches.

>-|TRBV12-3/TRBV12-4|TRBJ1-2
CASSSRRAYGYTF
>-|TRBV2|TRBJ2-5
CASTDTQETQYF
>-|TRBV2|TRBJ1-1
CASSGGMQTEAFF
>-|TRBV5-1|TRBJ1-2
CASSLASGADGYTF
>-|TRBV28|TRBJ1-3
CASRDGGNTIYF
>TRBD1|TRBV2|TRBJ1-2
CASSLDRGLKANYGYTF
>-|TRBV7-2|TRBJ2-7
CASSPRQAYEQYF
>TRBD2|TRBV4-1|TRBJ2-2
CASSQGTSGYTGELFF
>-|TRBV5-6|TRBJ2-5
CASSLVIPQETQYF
>TRBD1|TRBV7-2|TRBJ2-5
CASSLRRTGSGTQYF
>-|TRBV10-3|TRBJ1-2
CAIREGNDYGYTF
>TRBD1|TRBV13|TRBJ2-6
CASSLEGPGQVESSGANVLTF
>TRBD1|TRBV9|TRBJ1-1
CASSFAGTGVGAFF
>TRBD1|TRBV7-9|TRBJ1-4
CASSMNRGGRLFF
>TRBD1|TRBV20-1|TRBJ2-7
CSAPTRDRGSYEQYF
>-|TRBV29-1|TRBJ2-5
CSVEEGQETQYF
>TRBD1|TRBV5-1|TRBJ2-7
CASSLFGPNRGRTYEQYF
>TRBD1|TRBV28|TRBJ1-6
CASRYLRSRGNNSPLHF
>TRBD1|TRBV12-3/TRBV12-4|TRBJ2-7
CASRRGQGNGYEQYF